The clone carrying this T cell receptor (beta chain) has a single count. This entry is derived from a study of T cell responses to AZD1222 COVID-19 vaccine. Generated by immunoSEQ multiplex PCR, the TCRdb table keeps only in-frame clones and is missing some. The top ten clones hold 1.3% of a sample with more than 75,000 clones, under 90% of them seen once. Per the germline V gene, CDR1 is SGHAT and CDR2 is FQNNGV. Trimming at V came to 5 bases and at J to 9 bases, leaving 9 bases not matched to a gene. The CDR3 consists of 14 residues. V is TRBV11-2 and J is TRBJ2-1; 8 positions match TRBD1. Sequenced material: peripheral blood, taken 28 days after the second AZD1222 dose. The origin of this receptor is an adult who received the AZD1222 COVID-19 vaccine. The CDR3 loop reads CASSQGQGAGEQFF. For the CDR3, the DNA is TGTGCCAGCAGCCAGGGTCAGGGGGCGGGTGAGCAGTTCTTC.